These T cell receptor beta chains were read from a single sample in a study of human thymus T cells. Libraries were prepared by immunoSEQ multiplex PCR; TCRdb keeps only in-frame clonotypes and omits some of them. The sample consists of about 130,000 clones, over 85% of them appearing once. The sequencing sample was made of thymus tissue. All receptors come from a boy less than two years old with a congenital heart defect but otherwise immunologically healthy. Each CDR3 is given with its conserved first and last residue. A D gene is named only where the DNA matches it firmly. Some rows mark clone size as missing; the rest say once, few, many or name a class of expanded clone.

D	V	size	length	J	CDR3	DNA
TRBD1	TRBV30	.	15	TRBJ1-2	CAWRGTGGADYGYTF	TGTGCCTGGAGGGGTACAGGGGGCGCGGACTATGGCTACACCTTC
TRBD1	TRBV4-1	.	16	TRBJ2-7	CASSQESGTGTYEQYF	TGCGCCAGCAGCCAAGAATCCGGGACAGGGACCTACGAGCAGTACTTC
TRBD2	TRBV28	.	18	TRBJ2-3	CASRCPGLAGGLKDTQYF	TGTGCCAGCAGATGCCCGGGACTAGCGGGGGGGCTCAAAGATACGCAGTATTTT
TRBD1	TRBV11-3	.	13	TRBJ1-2	CASSYTGGNGYTF	TGTGCCAGCAGCTACACAGGGGGCAACGGCTACACCTTC
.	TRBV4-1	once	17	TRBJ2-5	CASSQEPGRKIEWTQYF	TGCGCCAGCAGCCAAGAACCGGGACGGAAAATAGAGTGGACCCAGTACTTC
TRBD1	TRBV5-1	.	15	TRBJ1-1	CASSVTGGWNTEAFF	TGCGCCAGCAGCGTTACAGGGGGTTGGAACACTGAAGCTTTCTTT
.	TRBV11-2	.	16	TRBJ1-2	CASSLDGQYGRYGYTF	TGTGCCAGCAGCTTAGATGGACAGTACGGGCGCTATGGCTACACCTTC
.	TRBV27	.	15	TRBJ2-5	CASSLSGPQRGTQYF	TGTGCCAGCAGTTTATCCGGGCCCCAAAGGGGGACCCAGTACTTC
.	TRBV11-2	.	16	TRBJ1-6	CASSLEAARVRSPLHF	TGTGCCAGCAGCTTAGAGGCCGCTAGGGTCCGGTCACCCCTCCACTTT
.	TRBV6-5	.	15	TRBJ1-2	CASSIHRDVRYGYTF	TGTGCCAGCAGCATACACCGGGATGTCCGGTATGGCTACACCTTC
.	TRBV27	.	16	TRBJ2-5	CASSTNHGRSKETQYF	TGTGCCAGCAGTACTAACCACGGACGGTCCAAAGAGACCCAGTACTTC
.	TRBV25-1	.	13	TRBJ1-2	CASSRPGTYGYTF	TGTGCCAGCAGTCGGCCAGGGACCTATGGCTACACCTTC
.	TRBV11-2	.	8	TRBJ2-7	CASDGGYF	TGTGCCAGCGACGGGGGGTACTTC
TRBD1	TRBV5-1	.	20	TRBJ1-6	CASSSQAGTALSSYNSPLHF	TGCGCCAGCAGCTCTCAAGCCGGGACAGCACTAAGCTCCTATAATTCACCCCTCCACTTT
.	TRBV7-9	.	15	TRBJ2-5	CASSFSLGPKETQYF	TGTGCCAGCAGCTTTTCGCTCGGACCGAAGGAGACCCAGTACTTC
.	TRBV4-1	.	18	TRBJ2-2	CASSVEGGVVSNTGELFF	TGCGCCAGCAGCGTCGAGGGGGGCGTCGTATCGAACACCGGGGAGCTGTTTTTT
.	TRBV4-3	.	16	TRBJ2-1	CASSQDQGGSYNEQFF	TGCGCCAGCAGCCAAGACCAGGGCGGCTCCTACAATGAGCAGTTCTTC
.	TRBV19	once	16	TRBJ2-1	CASRPRTFSSYNEQFF	TGTGCCAGTAGACCTCGGACTTTTAGCTCCTACAATGAGCAGTTCTTC
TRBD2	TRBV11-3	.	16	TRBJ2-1	CASSLGLAGRYNEQFF	TGTGCCAGCAGCTTAGGACTAGCGGGGAGATACAATGAGCAGTTCTTC
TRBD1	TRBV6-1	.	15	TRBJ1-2	CASSERPDRDYGYTF	TGTGCCAGCAGTGAAAGGCCGGACAGGGACTATGGCTACACCTTC
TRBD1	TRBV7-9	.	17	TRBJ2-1	CASSLAQDRPSYNEQFF	TGTGCCAGCAGCTTAGCGCAGGACAGGCCCTCCTACAATGAGCAGTTCTTC
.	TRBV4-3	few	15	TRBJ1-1	CASSQMNRDPTEAFF	TGCGCCAGCAGCCAGATGAACAGGGACCCGACTGAAGCTTTCTTT
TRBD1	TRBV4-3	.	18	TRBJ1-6	CASSQDLQGADWGRPLHF	TGCGCCAGCAGCCAAGATTTGCAGGGGGCGGATTGGGGGCGACCCCTCCACTTT
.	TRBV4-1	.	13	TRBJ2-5	CASSQVLEEDQYF	TGCGCCAGCAGCCAAGTTTTGGAAGAGGACCAGTACTTC
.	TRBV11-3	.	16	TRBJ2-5	CASSLGLTGIEETQYF	TGTGCCAGCAGCTTAGGGCTGACGGGTATCGAAGAGACCCAGTACTTC
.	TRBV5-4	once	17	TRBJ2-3	CASSLGVALPSTDTQYF	TGTGCCAGCAGCTTGGGTGTGGCTCTACCTAGCACAGATACGCAGTATTTT
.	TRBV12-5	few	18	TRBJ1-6	CASGLSPAPSSYNSPLHF	TGTGCTAGTGGTTTGTCCCCGGCTCCAAGCTCCTATAATTCACCCCTCCACTTT
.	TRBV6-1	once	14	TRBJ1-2	CASSDTRHGYGYTF	TGTGCCAGCAGTGATACCAGACACGGCTATGGCTACACCTTC
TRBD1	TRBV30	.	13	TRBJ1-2	CAWSDRGAYGYTF	TGTGCCTGGAGTGACAGGGGGGCCTATGGCTACACCTTC
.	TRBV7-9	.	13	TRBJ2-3	CASSSYVTDTQYF	TGTGCCAGCAGCTCCTACGTCACAGATACGCAGTATTTT
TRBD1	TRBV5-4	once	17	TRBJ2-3	CASSPVETGASTDTQYF	TGTGCCAGCAGCCCCGTCGAAACAGGGGCTAGCACAGATACGCAGTATTTT
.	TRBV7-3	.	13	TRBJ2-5	CASSSQGKQTQYF	TGTGCCAGCAGCTCTCAGGGGAAGCAGACCCAGTACTTC
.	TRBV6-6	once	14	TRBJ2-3	CASSYSLLTDTQYF	TGTGCCAGCAGTTACTCGTTGTTGACAGATACGCAGTATTTT